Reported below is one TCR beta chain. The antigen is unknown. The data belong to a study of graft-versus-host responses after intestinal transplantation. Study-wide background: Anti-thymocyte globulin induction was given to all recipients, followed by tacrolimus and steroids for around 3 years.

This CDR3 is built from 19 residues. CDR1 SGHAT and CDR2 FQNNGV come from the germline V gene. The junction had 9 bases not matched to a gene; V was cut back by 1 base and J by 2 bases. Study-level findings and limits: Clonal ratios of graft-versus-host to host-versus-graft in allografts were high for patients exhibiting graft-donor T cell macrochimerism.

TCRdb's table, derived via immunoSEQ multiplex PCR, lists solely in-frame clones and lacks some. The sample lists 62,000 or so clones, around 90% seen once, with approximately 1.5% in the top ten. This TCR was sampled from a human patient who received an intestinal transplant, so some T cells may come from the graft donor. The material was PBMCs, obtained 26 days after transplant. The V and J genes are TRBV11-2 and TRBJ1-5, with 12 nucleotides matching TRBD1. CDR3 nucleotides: TGTGCCAGCAGCTTAGCGTTGGGGGACAGGGGGCAAGGCAATCAGCCCCAGCATTTT. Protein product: CASSLALGDRGQGNQPQHF. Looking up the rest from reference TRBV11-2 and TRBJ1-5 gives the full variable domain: EAGVAQSPRYKIIEKRQSVAFWCNPISGHATLYWYQQILGQGPKLLIQFQNNGVVDDSQLPKDRFSAERLKGVDSTLKIQPAKLEDSAVYLCASSLALGDRGQGNQPQHFGDGTRLSIL.